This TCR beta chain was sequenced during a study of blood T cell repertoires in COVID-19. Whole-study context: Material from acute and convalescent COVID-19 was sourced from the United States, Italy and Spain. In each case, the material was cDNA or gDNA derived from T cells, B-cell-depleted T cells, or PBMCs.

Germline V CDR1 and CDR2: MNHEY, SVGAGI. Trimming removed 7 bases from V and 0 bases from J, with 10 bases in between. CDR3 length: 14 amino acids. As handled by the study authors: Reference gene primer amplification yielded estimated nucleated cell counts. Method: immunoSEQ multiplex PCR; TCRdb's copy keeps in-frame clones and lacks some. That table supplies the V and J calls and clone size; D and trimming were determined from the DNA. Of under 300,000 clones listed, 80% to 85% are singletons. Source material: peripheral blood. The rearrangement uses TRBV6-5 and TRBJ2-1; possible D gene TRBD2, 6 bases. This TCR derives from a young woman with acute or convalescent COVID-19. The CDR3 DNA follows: TGTGCCAGCAAGGCGGGAAGCTCCTACAATGAGCAGTTCTTC. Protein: CASKAGSSYNEQFF.